The entry below describes one T cell receptor beta chain. Its specificity is unknown. From PBMCs, CD4+ and CD8+ T cells were sorted. The CDR3 loop spans 15 amino acids. CDR1 is LNHNV, CDR2 YYDKDF, per germline (reference sequence). The J segment lost 4 bases and the V segment lost 1 base, leaving 6 bases of the junction unmatched. TCR sequencing used cDNA made by reverse transcription of extracted RNA. The method was immunoSEQ multiplex PCR; TCRdb's version includes in-frame clones alone and lacks a portion of them. The sample comprises under 150,000 clones, 62% of which are singletons, and approximately 34% rests with the top ten. The record originates from a study of CD8+ T cells in alopecia areata. Overall study results and limits: TCR sharing was clearer in mice than between patients, perhaps partly owing to patient HLA diversity. Among the cells sequenced in scalp samples are also the resident alphabeta T cells of normal skin. Researchers report lesional scalp, most notably alopecia totalis/universalis, outstripped normal scalp in clonality.

The receptor's source is a human donor in good health. Input material: CD8+ T cells sorted from blood. This chain connects TRBV15 to TRBJ2-5; 7 bases map to TRBD1. The CDR3 bases are TGTGCCACCAGCAGAGCCCCAACAGGGGCAGAGACCCAGTACTTC. This translates into CATSRAPTGAETQYF.